Presented here are 23 T cell receptor beta chains from one specimen sequenced in a study of response to subunit inactivated influenza vaccine. TCRdb ran MiXCR on the RT-PCR reads and lists one entry per CDR3 protein. This table has about 500,000 distinct CDR3 sequences, 15% to 20% appearing once. The sequences come from CD4+ T cells sorted from PBMCs, collected around 25 months after vaccination. These receptors originate from a man between 50 and 70 years old who received an inactivated influenza vaccine.

The chain combines TRBV12-3 or TRBV12-4 with TRBJ1-4; 9 nucleotides match TRBD1. This CDR3 is built from 16 residues. Unmatched junction bases numbered 11, after V lost 5 bases and J lost 7 bases. This CDR3 reads CASSPGPGQGVEKLFF. The CDR3 nucleotides are TGTGCCAGCAGTCCCGGACCGGGACAGGGTGTTGAAAAACTGTTTTTT.

This chain uses TRBV29-1 with TRBJ1-2, with D hard to call. Trimming left V 4 bases short and J 2 bases short, with 14 bases between. The V gene's germline CDR1 is SQVTM and CDR2 ANQGSEA. This CDR3 is 14 amino acids long. The CDR3 DNA reads TGCAGCGTTGGTGTAGCCGCTGAGAACTATGGCTACACCTTC. The encoded protein is CSVGVAAENYGYTF.

The chain links TRBV6-2 or TRBV6-3 to TRBJ2-7; 8 bases agree with TRBD1. Trimming removed 10 bases from V and 2 bases from J; junction bases left unmatched: 10. The germline V gene has CDR1 MNHEY and CDR2 SVGEGT. This CDR3 region has 14 residues. The CDR3 spells CANRRTGPTYEQYF. The CDR3 DNA reads as TGTGCCAACCGAAGGACAGGGCCCACCTACGAGCAGTACTTC.

CDR3 protein: CASSRDGYNEQFF. CDR3 in DNA: TGTGCCAGCAGCCGGGACGGGTACAATGAGCAGTTCTTC. The chain has TRBV4-2 and TRBJ2-1; D is possibly TRBD1 or TRBD2 (5 bases each). The CDR3 has 13 amino acids. V was clipped by 4 bases and J by 4 bases, with 8 bases between them. Germline V gene sequence: CDR1 LGHNA, CDR2 YNFKEQ.

The V call is TRBV3-1, the J call TRBJ1-3, with 7 bases matching TRBD1. CDR3 length: 17 residues. Germline V gives CDR1 LGHDT, CDR2 YNNKEL (reference sequence). The V gene end was trimmed by 4 bases and the J gene end by 0 bases; junction bases not matched to a gene: 9. For the CDR3, the DNA is TGTGCCAGCAGCCTAGGGACAGCTTTCTTCTCTGGAAACACCATATATTTT. Translating it yields CASSLGTAFFSGNTIYF.

V gene TRBV7-9 combines with J gene TRBJ2-5; 12 bases agree with TRBD2. This CDR3 has 16 residues. CDR1 and CDR2 from the germline V gene are SEHNR and FQNEAQ (reference sequence). The V gene end was trimmed by 5 bases and the J gene end by 4 bases; junction bases not matched to a gene: 8. The CDR3 nucleotides are TGTGCCAGCAGCCTTAAGATGACTAGCGGGAGAGAGACCCAGTACTTC. This translates into CASSLKMTSGRETQYF.

This clonotype has a handful of counts. This sequence joins TRBV15 and TRBJ2-1; D is uncertain. The germline V gene has CDR1 LNHNV and CDR2 YYDKDF (reference sequence). CDR3 length: 12 amino acids. V was pared by 3 bases and J by 3 bases, with 3 bases between. This CDR3 reads CATSSHYNEQFF. DNA of the CDR3: TGTGCCACCAGCAGTCACTACAATGAGCAGTTCTTC.

This clonotype appeared a few times. The chain is built from TRBV6-2 or TRBV6-3 and TRBJ1-4; TRBD1 is a possible D gene (5 bases). From germline, CDR1 is MNHEY and CDR2 SVGEGT. This CDR3 has 12 amino acids. The V gene lost 4 bases and the J gene lost 11 bases, with 11 bases spanning the gap. The CDR3: CASSSYRFKLFF. As DNA, the CDR3 is TGTGCCAGCAGTTCTTACAGGTTTAAACTGTTTTTT.

The V call is TRBV5-5, the J call TRBJ1-1; unclear D gene. The length of the CDR3 is 14 residues. V was trimmed by 3 bases and J by 8 bases, leaving 17 bases between them. CDR1 and CDR2 from the germline V gene are SGHKS and YYEKEE (reference sequence). For the CDR3, the DNA is TGTGCCAGCAGCTGGCGAACCCCAACCCGGGAAGCTTTCTTT. This codes for CASSWRTPTREAFF.

This CDR3 reads CASSYSGLAPTRDTQYF. The CDR3 nucleotides read TGTGCCAGCAGTTACTCCGGACTAGCACCTACTCGGGATACGCAGTATTTT. The chain combines TRBV6-5 with TRBJ2-3, with 8 bases that match TRBD2. This CDR3 has 17 amino acids. V shed 0 bases and J 6 bases; nucleotides not matched to a gene: 11. Germline lookup yields CDR1 MNHEY and CDR2 SVGAGI.

CDR3 in amino acids: CSKQTPGLANEQFF. As DNA, the CDR3 is TGCAGTAAACAGACCCCGGGACTAGCAAATGAGCAGTTCTTC. This chain uses TRBV20-1 with TRBJ2-1; 9 bases line up with TRBD2. This CDR3 has 14 amino acids. Looked up from germline, CDR1 is DFQATT and CDR2 is SNEGSKA (reference sequence). Trimming at V came to 8 bases and at J to 7 bases, leaving 12 bases not matched to a gene.

In its sample, this clonotype was seen many times. The chain links TRBV20-1 to TRBJ2-7; possible D gene TRBD1, 6 bases. Trimming left V 0 bases short and J 3 bases short, with 12 bases between. The CDR3 has 14 amino acids. Germline CDR1 and CDR2: DFQATT and SNEGSKA (reference sequence). Written as DNA, the CDR3 is TGCAGTGCTAGAGATCAGGGCAGGGGCTACGAGCAGTACTTC. This translates into CSARDQGRGYEQYF.

This chain connects TRBV5-1 to TRBJ1-1; TRBD1 might be the D (5 bases). The germline V gene encodes CDR1 SGHRS and CDR2 YFSETQ. CDR3 length: 15 residues. Between the trimmed V and J ends, which lost 0 bases and 1 base, there was a span of 10 bases. The CDR3 region is CASSLARGSNTEAFF. CDR3 coding DNA: TGCGCCAGCAGCTTGGCCCGGGGGTCGAACACTGAAGCTTTCTTT. The complete variable domain, with remaining parts taken from reference TRBV5-1 and TRBJ1-1, reads KAGVTQTPRYLIKTRGQQVTLSCSPISGHRSVSWYQQTPGQGLQFLFEYFSETQRNKGNFPGRFSGRQFSNSRSEMNVSTLELGDSALYLCASSLARGSNTEAFFGQGTRLTVV.

There are a few counts of this clonotype. The chain links TRBV4-1 to TRBJ2-5, with D tentatively TRBD2 (6 bases). Deletions cut 4 bases from V and 1 base from J, with 10 bases between. The CDR3 spans 14 residues. CDR1 is MGHRA and CDR2 is YSYEKL in the germline V gene. The CDR3 DNA is TGCGCCAGCAGCCGCGGTAGCGGCCAAGAGACCCAGTACTTC. The encoded protein is CASSRGSGQETQYF.

This clonotype was observed a few times. The chain combines TRBV4-2 with TRBJ2-3; TRBD1 is a possible D gene (6 bases). In germline, CDR1 is LGHNA, CDR2 YNFKEQ. The CDR3 is 15 residues long. The ends were cut back, 8 bases at V and 1 base at J, with 16 bases in the middle. The CDR3 loop is CASGGQGGGTDTQYF. CDR3 in DNA: TGTGCCAGCGGGGGCCAGGGCGGTGGCACAGATACGCAGTATTTT.

This clonotype was seen a handful of times. V usage is TRBV6-5 and J usage is TRBJ1-6; D gene unclear. Germline CDR1 MNHEY, CDR2 SVGAGI. This CDR3 is 17 amino acids long. V dropped 0 bases and J dropped 5 bases, with 14 bases sitting between them. The CDR3 here is CASSYSGRVANNSPLHF. In DNA form, the CDR3 reads TGTGCCAGCAGTTACTCCGGAAGAGTCGCCAATAATTCACCCCTCCACTTT.

This chain links TRBV28 with TRBJ1-3, with D perhaps matching TRBD1 (5 bases). This CDR3 is built from 15 residues. Trimming pared 6 bases from V and 4 bases from J, leaving 16 bases between. Germline V gives CDR1 MDHEN, CDR2 SYDVKM. In nucleotides, the CDR3 is TGTGCCAGCAGCCGCGGGGGGAATTACGGAAACACCATATATTTT. It encodes CASSRGGNYGNTIYF.

This clonotype was found many times. The gene calls are TRBV20-1 and TRBJ2-1, with D possibly being TRBD1 (6 bases). The CDR3 covers 15 residues. Germline V lookup: CDR1 DFQATT, CDR2 SNEGSKA (reference sequence). The V end was cut by 8 bases, the J end by 5 bases, with 22 bases between. The DNA for the CDR3 is TGCAGTCCTCACCCACCCGGGACAAAAAACAATGAGCAGTTCTTC. The encoded protein is CSPHPPGTKNNEQFF.

This clonotype was observed a few times. The chain carries TRBV20-1 and TRBJ1-1; the D is unclear. The length of the CDR3 is 18 residues. The germline V gene encodes CDR1 DFQATT and CDR2 SNEGSKA (reference sequence). With 3 bases removed from V and 0 bases from J, the gap between germline ends came to 23 bases. The CDR3 sequence: CSARGRPGGLPMNTEAFF. The DNA for the CDR3 is TGCAGTGCTAGGGGCAGACCGGGTGGGCTGCCGATGAACACTGAAGCTTTCTTT.

The table lists this clonotype with a few counts. The rearrangement joins TRBV12-3 or TRBV12-4 to TRBJ2-5; 8 nucleotides line up with TRBD2. The CDR3 sequence is 18 residues long. V was clipped by 0 bases and J by 3 bases; unmatched bases: 12. CDR3 amino acids: CASSLALRSSGRKETQYF. CDR3 nucleotide sequence: TGTGCCAGCAGTTTAGCGCTAAGGTCTAGCGGGCGGAAAGAGACCCAGTACTTC.

This clonotype occurred a few times. The CDR3: CAISPGTLLYNEQFF. The CDR3 coding sequence is TGTGCCATCAGCCCCGGGACTCTTCTCTACAATGAGCAGTTCTTC. The chain carries TRBV10-3 and TRBJ2-1, with a possible D match to TRBD2 (6 bases). In germline, CDR1 is ENHRY, CDR2 SYGVKD. The germline V and J ends were trimmed by 6 bases and 3 bases, with 15 bases remaining between them. There are 15 residues in the CDR3.

The rearrangement uses TRBV7-2 and TRBJ1-3; weak D call: TRBD1 (6 bases). The germline V gene encodes CDR1 SGHTA and CDR2 FQGNSA. The V end lost 5 bases, the J end lost 0 bases, and 14 bases lay between the germline ends. The CDR3 loop spans 16 amino acids. CDR3 bases: TGTGCCAGCAGCCAAGGACAGCCTCTCTCTGGAAACACCATATATTTT. Translating gives CASSQGQPLSGNTIYF.

The rearrangement uses TRBV6-1 and TRBJ1-1, with D hard to call. V lost 8 bases and J 8 bases, leaving 9 bases between the germline ends. The germline V gene has CDR1 MNHNS and CDR2 SASEGT. This CDR3 has 10 amino acids. This chain's CDR3 is CASHFTEAFF. Written as DNA, the CDR3 is TGTGCCAGCCATTTTACCGAAGCTTTCTTT.